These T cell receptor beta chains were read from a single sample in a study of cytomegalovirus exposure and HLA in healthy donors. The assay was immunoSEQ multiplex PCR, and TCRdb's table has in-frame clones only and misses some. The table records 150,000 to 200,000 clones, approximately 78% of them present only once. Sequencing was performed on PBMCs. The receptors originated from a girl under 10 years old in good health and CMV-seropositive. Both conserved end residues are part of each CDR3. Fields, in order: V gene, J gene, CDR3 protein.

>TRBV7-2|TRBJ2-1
CASSLGPRLAGRRNEQFF
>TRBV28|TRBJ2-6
CASSIEPGHNFVLNVLTF
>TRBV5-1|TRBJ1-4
CASSLTENEKLFF
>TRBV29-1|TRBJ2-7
CSVKRASYEQYF
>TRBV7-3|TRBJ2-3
CASSSTGVGTDTQYF
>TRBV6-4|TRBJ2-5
CASSLLAGEGETQYF
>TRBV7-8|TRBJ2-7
CASSLAGGQYF
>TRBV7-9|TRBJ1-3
CASSNRLGGPGNTIYF
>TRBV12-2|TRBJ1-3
CASRRDRAHSGNTIYF
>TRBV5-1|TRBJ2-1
CASSLVSVSYNEQFF
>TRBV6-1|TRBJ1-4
CASSGLAGTNEKLFF
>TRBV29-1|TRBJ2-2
CSVSGSYRGELFF
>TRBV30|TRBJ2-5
CAWSVKAAQYF
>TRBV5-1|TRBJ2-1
CASSSRTGGYNEQFF
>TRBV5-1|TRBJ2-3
CASSFPGKDTQYF
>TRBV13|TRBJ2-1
CASSEVAGVRFF
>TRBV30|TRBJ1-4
CAWDTRGPGNEKLFF
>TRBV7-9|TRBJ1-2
CASSLGQGVAYGYTF
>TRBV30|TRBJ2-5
CAWNRGTAETQYF
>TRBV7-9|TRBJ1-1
CASSSIEAFF
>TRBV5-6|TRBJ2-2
CASSLVAGESAGELFF
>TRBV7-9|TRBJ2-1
CASSQGASGALYNEQFF
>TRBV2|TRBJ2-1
CASSDRSLAGTGEQFF
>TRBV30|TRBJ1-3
CAWSGTGIVGTIYF
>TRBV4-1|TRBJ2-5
CASSPWTGLQETQYF
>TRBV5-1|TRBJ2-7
CASSLEYRVYEQYF
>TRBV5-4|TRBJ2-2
CASSSGQGAYTGELFF